The 24 T cell receptor beta chains reported below all come from one sample, sequenced in a study of T-cell reconstitution after alpha-beta-depleted transplantation in children. Preparing the TCRbeta library involved the use of unique molecular identifiers. TCRdb used MiXCR to reprocess the PCR reads, holding one entry per CDR3 protein. The sample has 200,000 to 250,000 distinct CDR3 sequences; under 30% are singletons. The specimen comprised PBMCs, sampled before TCRalphabeta/CD19-depleted stem cell transplant. These receptors came from a girl under 10 years old with Fanconi anemia, due to receive a stem cell transplant.

This clonotype was seen at least ten times. V is TRBV20-1 and J is TRBJ2-3, with D perhaps TRBD1 (5 bases). Looked up from germline, CDR1 is DFQATT and CDR2 is SNEGSKA (reference sequence). The CDR3 sequence is 13 residues long. Trimming took 1 base from V and 6 from J, leaving 11 bases between them. CDR3 region: CSARVGPGDTQYF. CDR3 nucleotide sequence: TGCAGTGCTAGAGTGGGGCCCGGGGATACGCAGTATTTT.

This clonotype was seen many times. The chain carries TRBV7-9 and TRBJ1-6, with TRBD1 as a possible D gene (5 bases). V was trimmed by 0 bases and J by 7 bases, leaving 10 bases between them. The CDR3 totals 15 residues. CDR1 and CDR2 (germline): SEHNR, FQNEAQ (reference sequence). The CDR3 sequence: CASSLAGRANSPLHF. The CDR3 bases are TGTGCCAGCAGCTTAGCTGGCAGGGCGAATTCACCCCTCCACTTT. The full variable domain, with the rest looked up from reference TRBV7-9 and TRBJ1-6, is DTGVSQNPRHKITKRGQNVTFRCDPISEHNRLYWYRQTLGQGPEFLTYFQNEAQLEKSRLLSDRFSAERPKGSFSTLEIQRTEQGDSAMYLCASSLAGRANSPLHFGNGTRLTVT.

J is TRBJ2-5 and V is TRBV28, with a weak D call TRBD2 (6 bases). CDR3 size: 13 residues. CDR1 is MDHEN, CDR2 SYDVKM, per germline. V was trimmed by 7 bases and J by 5 bases, leaving 14 bases between them. The CDR3 nucleotides are TGTGCCAGCAATCCGGGGGTAGGGGAGACCCAGTACTTC. It specifies CASNPGVGETQYF.

V usage is TRBV18 and J usage is TRBJ2-4; the D gene is possibly TRBD2 (6 bases). CDR1 KGHSH and CDR2 LQKENI come from the germline V gene. This CDR3 spans 15 amino acids. The V end lost 6 bases, the J end lost 3 bases, and 15 bases lay between the germline ends. CDR3 DNA: TGTGCCAGCTCCTCCGGACGGGGGTACAAAAACATTCAGTACTTC. Its translation: CASSSGRGYKNIQYF.

This clonotype was seen at least ten times. V and J are TRBV11-2 and TRBJ2-7; 9 bases align to TRBD2. With V trimmed by 2 bases and J by 3 bases, 2 bases remained unmatched. This CDR3 region has 14 residues. Germline lookup yields CDR1 SGHAT and CDR2 FQNNGV. The CDR3 DNA reads as TGTGCCAGCAGCTTACCAGCGGGGGGCTACGAGCAGTACTTC. As protein: CASSLPAGGYEQYF.

This clonotype appeared a few times. The V and J genes are TRBV20-1 and TRBJ2-3, with D uncertain. CDR1 is DFQATT and CDR2 is SNEGSKA in the germline V gene (reference sequence). V shed 0 bases and J shed 5 bases, with 15 bases lying between them. This CDR3 comprises 15 residues. CDR3 nucleotides: TGCAGTGCTAGAGATCATAAGCGCCCGCAAGATACGCAGTATTTT. The encoded protein is CSARDHKRPQDTQYF.

Remarks on this clonotype: A much larger clone sits a single nucleotide away, making a read error possible. Given the absence of the conserved phenylalanine or tryptophan at the CDR3 end, a read error is likely. The rearrangement uses TRBV5-1 and TRBJ1-2, with D hard to call. V dropped 4 bases and J dropped 4 bases, with 14 bases sitting between them. The CDR3 spans 14 residues. The germline V gene encodes CDR1 SGHRS and CDR2 YFSETQ. This CDR3 is CASSQPDVVYGYTS. In DNA, the CDR3 is TGCGCCAGCAGCCAACCGGACGTCGTCTATGGCTACACCTCC.

This clonotype was counted at least ten times. V gene TRBV29-1 combines with J gene TRBJ2-1; 10 positions match TRBD2. V dropped 6 bases and J dropped 3; count of bases not matched to a gene: 5. Germline CDR1 is SQVTM and CDR2 is ANQGSEA. This CDR3 has 14 residues. The CDR3 DNA is TGCAGCGTCCGCGGACTAGCGGTCTACAATGAGCAGTTCTTC. This translates into CSVRGLAVYNEQFF.

V and J are TRBV10-3 and TRBJ1-2, with a tentative D call TRBD1 (5 bases). Germline V gene data show CDR1 as ENHRY and CDR2 as SYGVKD. The CDR3 runs 12 residues. V lost 7 bases, J lost 5 bases, and 11 bases lay in between. The CDR3 sequence: CAITGQGYGYTF. The CDR3 nucleotides read TGTGCCATCACTGGGCAGGGTTATGGCTACACCTTC.

The chain is built from TRBV20-1 and TRBJ2-7, with a tentative D call TRBD1 (6 bases). The V and J ends lost 4 bases and 3 bases respectively, with 16 bases between them. Germline V CDR1 and CDR2: DFQATT, SNEGSKA (reference sequence). CDR3 length: 14 amino acids. The CDR3 loop is CSAIKDSLYYEQYF. DNA of the CDR3: TGCAGTGCTATCAAGGACAGCCTTTACTACGAGCAGTACTTC.

This clonotype was found a few times. The chain links TRBV4-2 to TRBJ2-7, with 8 bases identical to TRBD1. This CDR3 has 15 residues. With 1 base clipped from V and 1 base from J, the junction kept 3 bases outside the gene matches. Germline assignment: CDR1 LGHNA and CDR2 YNFKEQ. This chain's CDR3 is CASSQAGTGSYEQYF. Here the CDR3 DNA reads TGTGCCAGCAGCCAAGCCGGGACAGGTTCCTACGAGCAGTACTTC.

Concerning this clonotype itself: This may stem from a read error, because a much larger clone lies one nucleotide away. The J gene is TRBJ2-7, the V gene TRBV7-8, with 7 bases identical to TRBD1. Germline loops: CDR1 SGHVS, CDR2 FQNEAQ. CDR3 size: 13 residues. J gave up 3 bases and V 5 bases, and 4 bases lay outside the gene matches. The DNA for the CDR3 is TGTGCCAGCAGCGAAGGGACAGTCTACGAGCAGTACTTC. Its translation: CASSEGTVYEQYF.

The chain employs TRBV9 and TRBJ2-7; TRBD2 matches 8 bases. CDR1 and CDR2 from the germline V gene are SGDLS and YYNGEE. The CDR3 sequence is 14 residues long. J was trimmed by 2 bases and V by 2 bases; bases with no gene match: 3. CDR3 amino acids: CASSVAGGTYEQYF. In DNA, the CDR3 is TGTGCCAGCAGCGTGGCGGGAGGAACCTACGAGCAGTACTTC.

This clonotype was counted many times. The chain has TRBV12-3 or TRBV12-4 and TRBJ2-7, with a possible D match to TRBD1 (5 bases). The CDR3 runs 15 residues. Trimming shortened V by 3 bases and J by 1 base, and 13 bases separated the two germline ends. The CDR3 reads CASSLTNRRSYEQYF. In DNA, the CDR3 is TGTGCCAGCAGTTTGACGAACAGGAGATCCTACGAGCAGTACTTC.

The gene calls are TRBV29-1 and TRBJ2-4; perhaps TRBD2 as D (6 bases). The CDR3 covers 14 residues. Trimming removed 1 base at V and 0 bases at J, with 7 bases between. Per the germline V gene, CDR1 is SQVTM and CDR2 is ANQGSEA. The chain's CDR3 is CSVEAGVAKNIQYF. The CDR3 DNA follows: TGCAGCGTTGAAGCGGGAGTAGCCAAAAACATTCAGTACTTC.

This clonotype has ten or more counts. The chain has TRBV27 and TRBJ1-5; weak D call: TRBD1 (6 bases). This CDR3 contains 15 residues. V dropped 5 bases and J dropped 4 bases, with 15 bases sitting between them. CDR1 and CDR2 (germline): MNHEY, SMNVEV (reference sequence). The CDR3 reads CASSPLQGFNQPQHF. CDR3 nucleotides: TGTGCCAGCAGTCCCCTACAGGGCTTTAATCAGCCCCAGCATTTT.

This clonotype was observed at least ten times. The DNA of the CDR3 is TGTGCCTCATTGGACAGGTATAATTCACCCCTCCACTTT. Encoded protein: CASLDRYNSPLHF. The rearrangement links TRBV24-1 to TRBJ1-6, with TRBD1 identical over 7 bases. The germline V gene has CDR1 KGHDR and CDR2 SFDVKD. The CDR3 contains 13 residues. Unmatched junction bases numbered 5, after V lost 12 bases and J lost 4 bases.

There are many counts of this clonotype. The chain couples TRBV20-1 to TRBJ2-7; D uncertain. Germline V CDR1 and CDR2: DFQATT, SNEGSKA (reference sequence). The CDR3 runs to 11 residues. The V gene lost 6 bases and the J gene lost 2 bases, with 8 bases spanning the gap. The CDR3 DNA reads as TGCAGTGCGGCAGGTACCTACGAGCAGTACTTC. It is translated as CSAAGTYEQYF.

This clonotype was detected many times. The J gene is TRBJ2-7, the V gene TRBV29-1; D tentatively fits TRBD1 or TRBD2 (6 bases each). In germline, CDR1 is SQVTM, CDR2 ANQGSEA. V was clipped by 5 bases and J by 5 bases, with 31 bases between them. The CDR3 contains 18 residues. Here the CDR3 reads CSVRFKQGLYSGGDEQYF. The DNA for the CDR3 is TGCAGCGTTCGTTTCAAACAGGGACTTTATAGCGGTGGGGACGAGCAGTACTTC.

Here the CDR3 DNA reads TGCAGTGCCTATGAGGGACTAGCGGGAGTCGGTAATGAGCAGTTCTTC. It specifies CSAYEGLAGVGNEQFF. The chain links TRBV20-1 to TRBJ2-1; 14 bases fit TRBD2. The CDR3 covers 16 residues. J gave up 7 bases and V 6 bases, and 11 bases lay outside the gene matches. CDR1 DFQATT and CDR2 SNEGSKA come from the germline V gene (reference sequence).

This clonotype was counted a few times. The rearrangement uses TRBV20-1 and TRBJ2-3; D call uncertain. V was trimmed by 5 bases and J by 5 bases, leaving 17 bases between them. This CDR3 comprises 14 residues. The germline CDR1 and CDR2 sequences are DFQATT and SNEGSKA (reference sequence). DNA for the CDR3: TGCAGTGCTCGTGGACCCTCTCATGGAGATACGCAGTATTTT. Protein sequence: CSARGPSHGDTQYF.

V is TRBV20-1 and J is TRBJ1-1; D is unresolved. The length of the CDR3 is 14 residues. CDR1 is DFQATT and CDR2 is SNEGSKA in the germline V gene (reference sequence). Trimming left V 1 base short and J 5 bases short, with 14 bases between. The CDR3 coding sequence is TGCAGTGCTAGAGTAGCCAGTCTCCGTACTGAAGCTTTCTTT. Translation gives CSARVASLRTEAFF.

This chain connects TRBV28 to TRBJ1-1; 12 bases are a match to TRBD1. The V and J ends lost 6 bases and 5 bases, in that order; junction bases with no gene match: 4. CDR3 size: 14 residues. The germline CDR1 and CDR2 sequences are MDHEN and SYDVKM. The CDR3 nucleotides are TGTGCCAGCAGGGGACAGGGGGCTAAAACTGAAGCTTTCTTT. This translates into CASRGQGAKTEAFF.

In its sample, this clonotype was seen many times. The chain combines TRBV18 with TRBJ2-7, with TRBD2 matching over 10 bases. The V segment lost 2 bases and the J segment 2 bases; nucleotides outside the gene matches: 3. Germline lookup yields CDR1 KGHSH and CDR2 LQKENI. The CDR3 sequence is 15 residues long. Here the CDR3 DNA reads TGTGCCAGCTCACCAGAGCTAGCGGGGGCCTACGAGCAGTACTTC. As protein: CASSPELAGAYEQYF.